Shown below are 22 T cell receptor beta chains from a single sample sequenced in a study of tumor-infiltrating lymphocytes in oesophageal squamous cell carcinoma. Each CDR3 protein is one row after TCRdb ran MiXCR on the PCR reads. The sample lists about 19,000 distinct CDR3 sequences; roughly 41% were seen once. The sample comprised esophageal tumor tissue. These receptors all stem from a male donor with esophageal squamous cell carcinoma.

In regard to this clonotype: At one end the junction does not follow the germline gene, possibly because of a read error. This chain connects TRBV5-1 to TRBJ1-6; no clear D gene. The CDR3 has 12 residues. Germline CDR1 SGHRS, CDR2 YFSETQ. CDR3 in DNA: TGCGCCAGCAGCTTCAACGGCAACGAGCAGTACTTT. It translates to CASSFNGNEQYF.

This clonotype was observed a handful of times. The chain couples TRBV5-1 to TRBJ2-3; D remains unclear. The CDR3 length is 14 residues. Trimming removed 0 bases from V and 2 bases from J, with 7 bases in between. Per the germline V gene, CDR1 is SGHRS and CDR2 is YFSETQ. The DNA of the CDR3 is TGCGCCAGCAGCTTGGGTACAAACACAGATACGCAGTATTTT. Amino acid sequence: CASSLGTNTDTQYF.

With respect to this clonotype: Without the conserved terminal phenylalanine or tryptophan, this CDR3 likely stems from a read error. The limits of the CDR3 on the DNA are not certain, so only TCRdb's listed CDR3 is given. V gene TRBV7-9 combines with J gene TRBJ1-1; the table's D call TRBD1 went unverified against the DNA. From germline, CDR1 is SEHNR and CDR2 FQNEAQ (reference sequence). The length of the CDR3 is 16 amino acids, counting both ends. The CDR3 sequence is CATRPTGSSYEQYFGA.

A word on this clonotype: A junction end diverges from the germline sequence, so it may reflect a read error. This chain joins TRBV27 and TRBJ1-6, with D maybe TRBD1 (6 bases). Per the germline V gene, CDR1 is MNHEY and CDR2 is SMNVEV (reference sequence). The CDR3 runs to 14 residues. In DNA form, the CDR3 reads TGTGTCAGCAGTTTCAGGGGCCCTGCCTACGAGCAGTACTTT. Encoded protein: CVSSFRGPAYEQYF.

This clonotype was seen just once. This chain connects TRBV7-2 to TRBJ2-7, with a tentative D call TRBD2 (5 bases). The J call may be mistaken, given a closer DNA end match to TRBJ2-1. CDR1 and CDR2 (germline): SGHTA, FQGNSA. The length of the CDR3 is 15 residues. CDR3 bases: TGTGCCAGCAGCTCTGGGCGACTAAGCTCCAATGAGCAGTTCTTC. Translation gives CASSSGRLSSNEQFF.

J is TRBJ2-2 and V is TRBV7-3; D is uncertain. Germline CDR1 reads SGHTA; CDR2 reads FQGTGA. V was pared by 2 bases and J by 2 bases, with 9 bases between. This CDR3 spans 15 amino acids. Here the CDR3 reads CASSLSLDNTGELFF. The CDR3 DNA sequence: TGTGCCAGCAGCTTATCCCTAGATAACACCGGGGAGCTGTTTTTT.

The rearrangement links TRBV30 to TRBJ1-1, with 7 bases matching TRBD1. The CDR3 sequence is 15 residues long. CDR1 is GTSNPN and CDR2 is SVGIG in the germline V gene (reference sequence). V gave up 4 bases and J gave up 0 bases; unmatched junction bases: 8. CDR3 sequence: CAWTTRGRMNTEAFF. CDR3 nucleotide sequence: TGTGCCTGGACAACAAGGGGGCGCATGAACACTGAAGCTTTCTTT.

The rearrangement links TRBV7-8 to TRBJ2-1; 9 positions agree with TRBD1. The length of the CDR3 is 13 residues. V shed 8 bases and J 4 bases; nucleotides not matched to a gene: 3. Germline CDR1 and CDR2: SGHVS and FQNEAQ. The CDR3 nucleotides read TGTGCCAGCCGGGACAGGGTATACAATGAGCAGTTCTTC. Protein: CASRDRVYNEQFF.

Turning to this clonotype: It is likely a read error, because the conserved phenylalanine at the end of the CDR3 is missing. It is unclear where the CDR3 begins or ends on the DNA, so no DNA is shown, and the CDR3 is as TCRdb lists it. The chain uses TRBV7-2 and TRBJ2-3; the table's D call of TRBD2 was not tested on the DNA. Germline CDR1 reads SGHTA; CDR2 reads FQGNSA. A total of 18 residues make up the CDR3, ends included. The CDR3 sequence is CASSDRTSGTRNEQFFGP.

This clonotype was seen repeatedly, ten times or more. The chain uses TRBV27 and TRBJ2-2; D is perhaps TRBD1 (6 bases). Trimming pared 6 bases from V and 5 bases from J, leaving 13 bases between. The CDR3 consists of 14 residues. Germline V gene lookup returns CDR1 MNHEY and CDR2 SMNVEV (reference sequence). CDR3 amino acids: CASSKPRGTGELFF. The CDR3 bases are TGTGCCAGCAGCAAACCCAGGGGAACCGGGGAGCTGTTTTTT.

A few counts support this clonotype. J is TRBJ2-5 and V is TRBV12-3 or TRBV12-4; no definite D call. The J call is doubtful: the DNA matches TRBJ2-3 better. This CDR3 is 14 amino acids long. CDR3 amino acids: CASSLDPAADTQYF. CDR3 nucleotide sequence: TGTGCCAGCAGTCTGGATCCAGCTGCGGATACGCAGTATTTT.

A note on this clonotype: The conserved phenylalanine or tryptophan normally closing the CDR3 is absent here, so this likely arose from a read error. Because the CDR3's place on the DNA is in doubt, the DNA is left out and the CDR3 is given as listed by TCRdb. This chain joins TRBV7-3 and TRBJ1-1. CDR1 is SGHTA and CDR2 is FQGTGA in the germline V gene. The CDR3 is 17 residues long, counting both termini. This chain's CDR3 is CASSSGPSQQETQYFGQ.

The rearrangement uses TRBV20-1 and TRBJ2-2; D is unclear. The CDR3 totals 13 residues. The germline V gene has CDR1 DFQATT and CDR2 SNEGSKA (reference sequence). The V end lost 5 bases, the J end lost 1 base, and 8 bases lay between the germline ends. The CDR3, as DNA: TGCAGTGCTCCTTATAAGAACACCGGGGAGCTGTTTTTT. It translates to CSAPYKNTGELFF.

The chain employs TRBV4-2 and TRBJ1-4; no clear D. The V gene's germline CDR1 is LGHNA and CDR2 YNFKEQ. V was clipped by 1 base and J by 8 bases, with 8 bases between them. The CDR3 has 13 amino acids. The CDR3 loop is CASSQVGGEKLFF. CDR3 DNA: TGTGCCAGCAGCCAAGTAGGCGGAGAAAAACTGTTTTTT.

This rearrangement joins TRBV27 to TRBJ1-2, with a tentative D call TRBD1 (5 bases). CDR1 and CDR2 (germline): MNHEY, SMNVEV (reference sequence). With 8 bases removed from V and 4 bases from J, the gap between germline ends came to 8 bases. The CDR3 sequence is 11 residues long. Here the CDR3 reads CASADSYGYTF. In DNA, the CDR3 is TGTGCCAGCGCCGACAGCTATGGCTACACCTTC.

The rearrangement uses TRBV2 and TRBJ1-2; possibly TRBD1 for D (5 bases). Per germline, CDR1 SNHLY and CDR2 FYNNEI. V lost 4 bases and J 5 bases, leaving 14 bases between the germline ends. The CDR3 has 14 amino acids. This CDR3 is CASSAGPDQYGYTF. In DNA form, the CDR3 reads TGTGCCAGCAGTGCAGGGCCTGACCAATATGGCTACACCTTC.

The chain couples TRBV9 to TRBJ2-5; possibly TRBD2 for D (5 bases). Trimming pared 0 bases from V and 11 bases from J, leaving 20 bases between. The CDR3 is 15 residues long. CDR1 is SGDLS, CDR2 YYNGEE, per germline. CDR3: CASSVAGSVYNEQYF. The CDR3 coding sequence is TGTGCCAGCAGCGTAGCCGGTAGCGTGTACAATGAGCAGTACTTC.

Notes on this clonotype: The junction differs from germline at one of its ends, possibly a read error. Here the CDR3 reads CASSLDRDRGAYF. In DNA form, the CDR3 reads TGTGCCAGCAGCTTAGACAGGGACAGGGGTGCGTACTTC. V is TRBV7-4 and J is TRBJ2-1; 10 nucleotides line up with TRBD1. CDR3 size: 13 residues. Germline CDR1 is SGHVT and CDR2 is SQSDAQ.

CDR3 region: CASSSGTSGDNEQYF. The CDR3 nucleotides read TGTGCCAGCAGTTCCGGGACTAGCGGAGACAATGAGCAGTACTTC. The rearrangement joins TRBV12-3 or TRBV12-4 to TRBJ2-5; 11 bases map to TRBD2. The CDR3 totals 15 residues. Trimming at V came to 4 bases and at J to 11 bases, leaving 12 bases not matched to a gene.

For this clonotype: Here the CDR3 omits its conserved ending phenylalanine or tryptophan, so a read error is the likely source. Because the CDR3's place on the DNA is in doubt, the DNA is left out and the CDR3 is given as listed by TCRdb. The J gene is TRBJ2-6, the V gene TRBV7-6; the table calls TRBD2, which could not be checked here. The CDR3 length equals 15 residues, ends included. Germline V gene data show CDR1 as SGHVS and CDR2 as FNYEAQ. This CDR3 reads CASSTEGNSPLHFGA.

This clonotype was counted at least ten times. The CDR3 here is CASSRQGSGTGELFF. Written as DNA, the CDR3 is TGTGCCAGCAGTAGACAGGGGTCGGGCACCGGGGAGCTGTTTTTT. The chain couples TRBV12-3 or TRBV12-4 to TRBJ2-2; TRBD1 matches at 8 bases. This CDR3 spans 15 amino acids. J gave up 4 bases and V 5 bases, and 6 bases lay outside the gene matches.

This clonotype was seen repeatedly, ten times or more. The V gene is TRBV28, the J gene TRBJ2-4; D ambiguous. V was clipped by 3 bases and J by 6 bases, with 9 bases between them. The CDR3 sequence is 13 residues long. The V gene's germline CDR1 is MDHEN and CDR2 SYDVKM. CDR3 in DNA: TGTGCCAGCAGTTTTATAACGAGAAACATTCAGTACTTC. It codes for CASSFITRNIQYF.